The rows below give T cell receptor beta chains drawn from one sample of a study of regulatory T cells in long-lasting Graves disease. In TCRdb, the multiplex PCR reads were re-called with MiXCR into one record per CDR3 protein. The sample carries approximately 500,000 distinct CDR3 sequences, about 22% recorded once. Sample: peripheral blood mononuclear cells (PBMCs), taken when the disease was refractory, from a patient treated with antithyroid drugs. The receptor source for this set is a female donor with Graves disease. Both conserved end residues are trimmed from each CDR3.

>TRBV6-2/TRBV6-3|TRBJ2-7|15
ASSYPTRTEGGHEQY
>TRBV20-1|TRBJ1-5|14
SARDQGVVSNQPQH
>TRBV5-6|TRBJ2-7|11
ASVRDSPYEQY
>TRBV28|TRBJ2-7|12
ASSFGREAYEQY
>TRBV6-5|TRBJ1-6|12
ASSYSIAGGPLH
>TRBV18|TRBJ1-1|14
ASSLTAVPLNTEAF
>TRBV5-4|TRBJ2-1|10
ASSIGWNEQF
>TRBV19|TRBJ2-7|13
ASSLVAGGPYEQY
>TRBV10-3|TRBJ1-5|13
AISGGAAGDQPQH
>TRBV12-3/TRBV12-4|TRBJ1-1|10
ASSSGVAEAF
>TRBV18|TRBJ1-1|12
ASSPPAMNTEAF
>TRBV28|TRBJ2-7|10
ASSFVNYEQY
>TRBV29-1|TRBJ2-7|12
SVLGAGGAYEQY
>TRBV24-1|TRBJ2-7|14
ATSDTGQGGSYEQY
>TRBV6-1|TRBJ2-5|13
ASTKLGGNQETQY
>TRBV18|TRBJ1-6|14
ASSPTGGAYNSPLH
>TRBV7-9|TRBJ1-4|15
ASSLSREGFFLEKLF
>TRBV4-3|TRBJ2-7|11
ASSQDLSYEQY
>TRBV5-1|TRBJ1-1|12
ASRETAANTEAF
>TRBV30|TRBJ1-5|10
AWSYLDQPQH
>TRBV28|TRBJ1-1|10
ASRWVNTEAF
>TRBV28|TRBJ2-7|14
ASSLMGGQVSYEQY
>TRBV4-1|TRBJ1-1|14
ASSQDNRVGDTEAF
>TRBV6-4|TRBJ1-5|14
ASSVPPWSSNQPQH
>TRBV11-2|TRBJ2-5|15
ASSLRLAGGSKETQY